A selection of T cell receptor beta chains follows, all from one sample in a study of identical twins. TCRdb used MiXCR to reprocess the 5' RACE reads, holding one entry per CDR3 protein. The data hold 450,000 or so distinct CDR3 sequences, with approximately 14% observed a single time. The sample was also reused in another study, on yellow fever vaccine responses in identical twins.

Input material: CD4+ T cells sorted from blood. The source of these receptors is a young woman in good health. Both conserved end residues are part of each CDR3. D genes are given only for firm matches. Rows may omit the clone size; those that give it use once, few, many or a size class.

abundance	len	v_gene	j_gene	d_gene	CDR3nt	CDR3aa
-	15	TRBV6-5	TRBJ1-1	-	TGTGCCAGCAGTTACGGCGCCAGGGGACACACTGAAGCTTTCTTT	CASSYGARGHTEAFF
-	16	TRBV7-2	TRBJ2-7	TRBD2	TGTGCCAGCAGCTTAGAATCCGGGACTAGTGGGTACGAGCAGTACTTC	CASSLESGTSGYEQYF
few	15	TRBV28	TRBJ2-5	-	TGTGCCAGCAGTTCGGAACGACAGGAACGAGAGACCCAGTACTTC	CASSSERQERETQYF
few	14	TRBV4-2	TRBJ1-5	-	TGTGCCAGCAGCCAAGATGGTGAGGATCAGCCCCAGCATTTT	CASSQDGEDQPQHF
-	17	TRBV10-3	TRBJ2-2	TRBD1	TGTGCCATCAGCGGAACGTGGGACAGACCGAACACCGGGGAGCTGTTTTTT	CAISGTWDRPNTGELFF
-	12	TRBV29-1	TRBJ2-2	TRBD1	TGCAGCGTTGGGACAGGGCCCGGGGAGCTGTTTTTT	CSVGTGPGELFF
-	15	TRBV11-2	TRBJ2-3	-	TGTGCCAGCAGGGGTGGGCAGAAGAACACAGATACGCAGTATTTT	CASRGGQKNTDTQYF
-	13	TRBV15	TRBJ2-7	-	TGTGCCACCAGCACAGGATCGTCCTACGAGCAGTACTTC	CATSTGSSYEQYF
few	12	TRBV6-4	TRBJ2-3	-	TGTGCCAGCAGTACCGGACGGGATACGCAGTATTTT	CASSTGRDTQYF
few	18	TRBV6-2/TRBV6-3	TRBJ1-5	-	TGTGCCAGCAGTTACCTTTTCGTGGGGGCTCGCCTTAATCAGCCCCAGCATTTT	CASSYLFVGARLNQPQHF
many	13	TRBV20-1	TRBJ1-4	-	TGCAGTGCTAGGGGATTACCGAATGAAAAACTGTTTTTT	CSARGLPNEKLFF
-	14	TRBV15	TRBJ2-2	TRBD1	TGTGCCACCGGACAGGGAGGAAACACCGGGGAGCTGTTTTTT	CATGQGGNTGELFF
-	14	TRBV16	TRBJ2-6	-	TGTGCCACCTCACAGCCGGCTGGGGCCAACGTCCTGACTTTC	CATSQPAGANVLTF
many	13	TRBV12-3/TRBV12-4	TRBJ1-2	-	TGTGCCAGCAGTATCAGGGTTAACTATGGCTACACCTTC	CASSIRVNYGYTF
few	15	TRBV15	TRBJ2-7	TRBD1	TGTGCCACCAGCAGAGAAAACAGGGGGACCTACGAGCAGTACTTC	CATSRENRGTYEQYF